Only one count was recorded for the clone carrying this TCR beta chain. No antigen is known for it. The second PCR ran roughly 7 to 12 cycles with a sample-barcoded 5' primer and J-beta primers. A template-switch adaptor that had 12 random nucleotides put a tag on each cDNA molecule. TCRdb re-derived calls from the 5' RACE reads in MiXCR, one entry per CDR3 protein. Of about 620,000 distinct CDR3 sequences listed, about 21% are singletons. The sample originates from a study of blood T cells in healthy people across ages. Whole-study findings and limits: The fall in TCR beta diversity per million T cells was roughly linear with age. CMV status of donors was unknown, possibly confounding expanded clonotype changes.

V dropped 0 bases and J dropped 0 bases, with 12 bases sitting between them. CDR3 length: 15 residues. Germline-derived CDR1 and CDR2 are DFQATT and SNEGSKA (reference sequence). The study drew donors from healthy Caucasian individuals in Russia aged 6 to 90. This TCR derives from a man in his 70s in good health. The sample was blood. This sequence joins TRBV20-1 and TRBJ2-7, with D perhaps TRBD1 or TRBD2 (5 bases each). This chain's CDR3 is CSARDFRDGSYEQYF. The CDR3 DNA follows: TGCAGTGCTAGAGATTTTAGGGACGGCTCCTACGAGCAGTACTTC.